This entry lists 12 T cell receptor beta chains sequenced from one sample in a study of blood T cell repertoires in COVID-19. Libraries were prepared by immunoSEQ multiplex PCR; TCRdb keeps only in-frame clonotypes and omits some of them. The table has some 48,000 clones, 90% to 95% seen once. Sequenced: peripheral blood. These receptors originate from a man aged 55 to 70 with COVID-19, enrolled during active disease.

The chain recombines TRBV28 with TRBJ2-3; 10 positions match TRBD1. CDR1 and CDR2 from the germline V gene are MDHEN and SYDVKM. With 5 bases clipped from V and 3 bases from J, the junction kept 11 bases outside the gene matches. This CDR3 has 17 amino acids. The CDR3 sequence is CASSPAAGTGATDTQYF. The CDR3 DNA sequence: TGTGCCAGCAGTCCGGCCGCCGGGACAGGGGCTACAGATACGCAGTATTTT.

The genes are TRBV30 and TRBJ1-2, with D perhaps TRBD1 (5 bases). The CDR3 sequence is 12 residues long. V was pared by 2 bases and J by 5 bases, with 9 bases between. In germline, CDR1 is GTSNPN, CDR2 SVGIG (reference sequence). The CDR3 is CAWSRQTYGYTF. DNA of the CDR3: TGTGCCTGGAGTCGACAGACTTATGGCTACACCTTC.

The chain has TRBV4-1 and TRBJ1-5; D gene ambiguous. Trimming left V 0 bases short and J 9 bases short, with 9 bases between. The CDR3 totals 13 residues. CDR1 is MGHRA, CDR2 YSYEKL, per germline. DNA of the CDR3: TGCGCCAGCAGCCAAGAGGGCGATCGGCCCCAGCATTTT. Protein: CASSQEGDRPQHF.

The rearrangement uses TRBV19 and TRBJ1-5; 8 bases are shared with TRBD1. The CDR3 is made up of 15 amino acids. V dropped 4 bases and J dropped 1; count of bases not matched to a gene: 3. Germline-derived CDR1 and CDR2 are LNHDA and SQIVND (reference sequence). Here the CDR3 DNA reads TGTGCCAGTAGTACCGACAGGGGCAGCAATCAGCCCCAGCATTTT. It is translated as CASSTDRGSNQPQHF.

The chain uses TRBV28 and TRBJ2-6; possibly TRBD2 for D (5 bases). Trimming pared 2 bases from V and 2 bases from J, leaving 10 bases between. This CDR3 spans 16 amino acids. CDR1 is MDHEN, CDR2 SYDVKM, per germline. Here the CDR3 DNA reads TGTGCCAGCAGTTTAGGCCTCGGGGCTGGGGCCAACGTCCTGACTTTC. It translates to CASSLGLGAGANVLTF.

The chain uses TRBV3-1 (or the pseudogene TRBV3-2) and TRBJ2-1; D call uncertain. The CDR3 spans 18 residues. Trimming took 1 base from V and 8 from J, leaving 24 bases between them. CDR1 LGHDT and CDR2 YNNKEL come from the germline V gene (reference sequence). The CDR3, as DNA: TGTGCCAGCAGCCAAGCTATTCCGTTGACACCGCTCGGCGATGAGCAGTTCTTC. This sequence encodes CASSQAIPLTPLGDEQFF.

The V and J genes are TRBV3-1 (or the pseudogene TRBV3-2) and TRBJ1-2; unclear D gene. Trimming pared 2 bases from V and 4 bases from J, leaving 17 bases between. The germline V gene has CDR1 LGHDT and CDR2 YNNKEL (reference sequence). This CDR3 comprises 16 residues. CDR3 coding DNA: TGTGCCAGCAGCCAAAGTAGCACCCCGATTCGCTATGGCTACACCTTC. It is translated as CASSQSSTPIRYGYTF.

The chain carries TRBV7-6 and TRBJ1-1; a weak D match, TRBD1 (6 bases). The CDR3 extends over 16 amino acids. V dropped 5 bases and J dropped 4 bases, with 20 bases sitting between them. Germline V lookup: CDR1 SGHVS, CDR2 FNYEAQ. CDR3 protein: CASSGRTDSSFTEAFF. CDR3 sequence (DNA): TGTGCCAGCAGCGGACGGACAGACTCTTCTTTCACTGAAGCTTTCTTT.

The chain couples TRBV25-1 to TRBJ2-7, with D perhaps TRBD1 (6 bases). Trimming shortened V by 5 bases and J by 7 bases, and 15 bases separated the two germline ends. The CDR3 runs to 13 residues. The germline V gene encodes CDR1 MGHDK and CDR2 SYGVNS. CDR3 region: CASSTTGQGEQYF. The CDR3 region has the DNA TGTGCCAGCAGTACGACAGGCCAGGGGGAGCAGTACTTC.

The rearrangement joins TRBV7-9 to TRBJ2-7, with 8 positions matching TRBD2. The J segment lost 0 bases and the V segment lost 1 base, leaving 5 bases of the junction unmatched. The germline V gene has CDR1 SEHNR and CDR2 FQNEAQ (reference sequence). CDR3 length: 16 residues. The CDR3 DNA reads TGTGCCAGCAGCTTAGTGAGGCTAGCGGGCTCCTACGAGCAGTACTTC. This gives the protein CASSLVRLAGSYEQYF.

This clone was counted once. CDR3 sequence reads: CASRLGRAGDGETQYF. CDR3 nucleotides: TGTGCAAGTCGTTTGGGTAGAGCGGGGGACGGAGAGACCCAGTACTTC. The chain has TRBV12-2 and TRBJ2-5; the D segment call TRBD2 is taken from the table without a DNA check. TRBV12-2 is a pseudogene locus. The CDR3 is 16 amino acids.

V gene TRBV6-5 combines with J gene TRBJ1-2, with D hard to call. The CDR3 spans 14 residues. Germline V gene sequence: CDR1 MNHEY, CDR2 SVGAGI. V lost 0 bases, J lost 7 bases, and 12 bases lay in between. The CDR3 protein is CASSYSSGLSGYTF. In nucleotides, the CDR3 is TGTGCCAGCAGTTACTCGTCGGGATTGAGTGGCTACACCTTC.